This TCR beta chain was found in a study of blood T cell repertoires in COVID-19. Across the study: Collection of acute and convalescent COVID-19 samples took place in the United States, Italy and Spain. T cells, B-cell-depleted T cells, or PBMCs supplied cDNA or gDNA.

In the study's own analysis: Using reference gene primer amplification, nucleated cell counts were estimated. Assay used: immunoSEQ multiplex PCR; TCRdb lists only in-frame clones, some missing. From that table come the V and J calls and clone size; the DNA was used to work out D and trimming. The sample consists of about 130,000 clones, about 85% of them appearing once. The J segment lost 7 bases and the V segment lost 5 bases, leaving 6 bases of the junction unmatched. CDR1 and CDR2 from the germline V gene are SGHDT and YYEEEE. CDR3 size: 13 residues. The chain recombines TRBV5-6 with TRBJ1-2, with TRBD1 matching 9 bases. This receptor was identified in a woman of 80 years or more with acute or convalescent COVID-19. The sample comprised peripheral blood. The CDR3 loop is CASSRDRVSGYTF. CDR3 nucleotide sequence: TGTGCCAGCAGTCGGGACAGGGTTAGTGGCTACACCTTC.